This T cell receptor (beta chain) was recovered during a study of blood T cell repertoires in COVID-19. Background on the study: From the United States, Italy and Spain came samples of acute and convalescent COVID-19.

Germline assignment: CDR1 SGHNT and CDR2 YYREEE (reference sequence). There are 12 residues in the CDR3. V was pared by 4 bases and J by 9 bases, with 8 bases between. The method was immunoSEQ multiplex PCR; TCRdb's version includes in-frame clones alone and lacks a portion of them. The table records about 50,000 clones, approximately 85% of them present only once. The chain carries TRBV5-4 and TRBJ1-6; D is unresolved. This TCR came from a woman aged 55-69 years with acute or convalescent COVID-19. Sequencing was done on a sample of peripheral blood. CDR3 DNA: TGTGCCAGCAGCACTGTTAGTTCACCCCTCCACTTT. Translation: CASSTVSSPLHF.